What follows are 14 T cell receptor beta chains derived from one specimen sequenced in a study of T cell responses to AZD1222 COVID-19 vaccine. Profiling relied on immunoSEQ multiplex PCR, and the TCRdb table lists in-frame clones only, not all of them. The profile shows 100,000 to 150,000 clones, 88% of them singletons. The sequencing here drew on peripheral blood, taken on day 0 of AZD1222 vaccination. The receptors stem from an adult in good health.

This clone is a singleton in its sample. The chain links TRBV30 to TRBJ2-2; 12 bases match TRBD2. Trimming cost V 5 bases and J 2 bases; bases outside gene matches: 9. The CDR3 consists of 17 residues. Germline V gene lookup returns CDR1 GTSNPN and CDR2 SVGIG (reference sequence). The DNA of the CDR3 is TGTGCCTGGGCCCGACTAGCGGGAGTAGGAAACACCGGGGAGCTGTTTTTT. Translation: CAWARLAGVGNTGELFF.

V and J are TRBV24-1 and TRBJ1-1; D may be TRBD1 (6 bases). Trimming removed 9 bases from V and 1 base from J, with 11 bases in between. Germline V CDR1 and CDR2: KGHDR, SFDVKD. The CDR3 has 13 residues. The CDR3 DNA reads TGTGCCACCTCAAAACAGGGGAACACTGAAGCTTTCTTT. It encodes CATSKQGNTEAFF.

The rearrangement links TRBV5-1 to TRBJ1-4; 8 bases fit TRBD1. The trim removed 4 bases at V and 5 bases at J, leaving 4 bases unmatched. CDR1 SGHRS and CDR2 YFSETQ come from the germline V gene. CDR3 length: 14 amino acids. DNA for the CDR3: TGCGCCAGCAGCCCGCAGGGGGCAAATGAAAAACTGTTTTTT. It encodes CASSPQGANEKLFF.

The gene calls are TRBV4-2 and TRBJ2-2; D unclear. This CDR3 contains 14 residues. The V gene lost 3 bases and the J gene lost 6 bases, with 11 bases spanning the gap. Germline V CDR1 and CDR2: LGHNA, YNFKEQ. Here the CDR3 reads CASSQDLSAGELFF. The CDR3 DNA reads TGTGCCAGCAGCCAGGATCTTAGTGCCGGGGAGCTGTTTTTT.

Concerning this clone: The same CDR3 is also encoded by other DNA sequences in this sample. This chain joins TRBV28 and TRBJ1-5; D uncertain. Germline-derived CDR1 and CDR2 are MDHEN and SYDVKM. V lost 5 bases and J 4 bases, leaving 3 bases between the germline ends. The CDR3 covers 11 residues. CDR3 in DNA: TGTGCCAGCAGTCTGAATCAGCCCCAGCATTTT. This sequence encodes CASSLNQPQHF.

The V gene is TRBV19, the J gene TRBJ2-1; 10 nucleotides align to TRBD1. Germline CDR1 reads LNHDA; CDR2 reads SQIVND (reference sequence). The CDR3 totals 14 residues. The V segment lost 7 bases and the J segment 7 bases; nucleotides outside the gene matches: 7. This CDR3 is CASTNRDRGNEQFF. CDR3 DNA sequence: TGTGCCAGTACTAATAGGGACAGGGGAAATGAGCAGTTCTTC.

The chain links TRBV7-9 to TRBJ1-2, with a weak D call TRBD1 (5 bases). Trimming took off 4 bases at V and 6 bases at J, with 12 bases between the two ends. Germline CDR1 SEHNR, CDR2 FQNEAQ (reference sequence). The CDR3 contains 13 residues. CDR3 in amino acids: CASSSGTVDGYTF. CDR3 coding DNA: TGTGCCAGCAGCTCCGGGACGGTCGATGGCTACACCTTC.

The chain uses TRBV5-3 and TRBJ2-5, with a possible D match to TRBD1 (6 bases). TRBV5-3 carries the ORF label, with uncertain function. Trimming removed 6 bases at V and 4 bases at J, with 16 bases between. The CDR3 spans 14 residues. CDR3 nucleotides: TGTGCCAGAATACCCCCAGGGGCCGCAGAGACCCAGTACTTC. As protein: CARIPPGAAETQYF.

The rearrangement uses TRBV5-4 and TRBJ1-2, with D possibly matching TRBD1 (5 bases). Trimming took off 0 bases at V and 5 bases at J, with 8 bases between the two ends. The length of the CDR3 is 13 residues. CDR1 is SGHNT, CDR2 YYREEE, per germline (reference sequence). The CDR3 DNA reads as TGTGCCAGCAGCTTGGGGGGCACATATGGCTACACCTTC. It encodes CASSLGGTYGYTF.

The chain carries TRBV15 and TRBJ2-3; D is possibly TRBD2 (6 bases). From germline, CDR1 is LNHNV and CDR2 YYDKDF (reference sequence). V lost 8 bases, J lost 6 bases, and 18 bases lay in between. This CDR3 region has 14 residues. Here the CDR3 reads CATGARGLADTQYF. In DNA, the CDR3 is TGTGCCACCGGAGCGCGGGGCCTCGCGGATACGCAGTATTTT.

The V and J genes are TRBV15 and TRBJ1-4, with D hard to call. The ends were cut back, 0 bases at V and 3 bases at J, with 11 bases in the middle. Germline-derived CDR1 and CDR2 are LNHNV and YYDKDF (reference sequence). The CDR3 has 16 amino acids. The CDR3 here is CATSRDSQSSNEKLFF. The CDR3 nucleotides read TGTGCCACCAGCAGAGATTCCCAATCCTCTAATGAAAAACTGTTTTTT.

J is TRBJ1-3 and V is TRBV4-3; D ambiguous. Germline loops: CDR1 LGHNA, CDR2 YSLEER. V was trimmed by 0 bases and J by 4 bases, leaving 7 bases between them. The CDR3 extends over 14 amino acids. The chain's CDR3 is CASSQEGSGNTIYF. CDR3 sequence (DNA): TGCGCCAGCAGCCAAGAAGGGTCAGGAAACACCATATATTTT.

The CDR3: CSAEWEIRRTQYF. In nucleotides, the CDR3 is TGCAGCGCCGAATGGGAAATAAGAAGGACCCAGTACTTC. J is TRBJ2-5 and V is TRBV29-1; no clear D gene. V was cut by 7 bases and J by 7 bases, with 19 bases left in between. The CDR3 is 13 amino acids. Germline assignment: CDR1 SQVTM and CDR2 ANQGSEA.

This sequence joins TRBV5-4 and TRBJ2-5; D is undetermined. V was shortened by 0 bases and J by 7 bases, with 10 bases between the two germline ends. The CDR3 sequence is 13 residues long. Germline V gene data show CDR1 as SGHNT and CDR2 as YYREEE (reference sequence). CDR3 sequence reads: CASSLAIRGTQYF. CDR3 DNA sequence: TGTGCCAGCAGCTTGGCTATCCGTGGGACCCAGTACTTC.